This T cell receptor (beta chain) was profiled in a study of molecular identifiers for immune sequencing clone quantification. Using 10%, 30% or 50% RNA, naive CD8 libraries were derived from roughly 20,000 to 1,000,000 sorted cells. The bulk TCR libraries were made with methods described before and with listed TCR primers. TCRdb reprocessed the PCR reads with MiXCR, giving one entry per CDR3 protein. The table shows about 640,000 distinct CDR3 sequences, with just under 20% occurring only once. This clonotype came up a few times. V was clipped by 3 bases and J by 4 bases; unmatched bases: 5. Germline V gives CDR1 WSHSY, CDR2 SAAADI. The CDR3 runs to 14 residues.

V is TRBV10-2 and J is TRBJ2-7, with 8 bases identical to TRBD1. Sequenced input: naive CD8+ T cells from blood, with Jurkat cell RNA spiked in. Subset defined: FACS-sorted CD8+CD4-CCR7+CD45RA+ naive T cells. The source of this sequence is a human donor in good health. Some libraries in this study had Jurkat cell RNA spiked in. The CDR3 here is CASSDPGGGYEQYF. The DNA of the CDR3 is TGCGCCAGCAGTGACCCAGGGGGCGGGTACGAGCAGTACTTC.